Shown below are 11 T cell receptor beta chains from a single sample sequenced in a study of CD8+ T cells in alopecia areata. Treatment described: oral pan-JAK inhibitor, 5-10 mg twice daily. RNA extraction was followed by reverse transcription into cDNA, which acted as the sequencing template. The repertoire was sequenced with immunoSEQ multiplex PCR; TCRdb's copy has only in-frame clones and lacks some. The table records some 170,000 clones, approximately 52% of them present only once. The specimen was CD4+ T cells sorted from blood, collected at approximately week 55, from a patient treated with tofacitinib. The receptors were gathered from a human donor with alopecia areata.

The J gene is TRBJ2-3, the V gene TRBV5-1; TRBD2 is a possible D gene (6 bases). Germline values: CDR1 SGHRS, CDR2 YFSETQ. Deletions cut 4 bases from V and 4 bases from J, with 10 bases between. The length of the CDR3 is 13 residues. The CDR3 region has the DNA TGCGCCAGCAGCGGGGCGGGGCCAGATACGCAGTATTTT. It encodes CASSGAGPDTQYF.

This chain uses TRBV20-1 with TRBJ2-1; D is unresolved. V lost 6 bases to trimming and J lost 7 bases, with 10 bases between them. The CDR3 is 11 amino acids. CDR1 is DFQATT, CDR2 SNEGSKA, per germline (reference sequence). CDR3 sequence (DNA): TGCAGTGCCCAAGTTCTGAATGAGCAGTTCTTC. Encoded protein: CSAQVLNEQFF.

The rearrangement links TRBV5-1 to TRBJ2-5; 11 positions match TRBD1. V lost 4 bases and J lost 5; bases outside the gene matches: 10. Germline CDR1 is SGHRS and CDR2 is YFSETQ. CDR3 length: 16 amino acids. In DNA, the CDR3 is TGCGCCAGCAGCCCGGTTAAGGACAGGGGGCTTGAGACCCAGTACTTC. Encoded protein: CASSPVKDRGLETQYF.

With respect to this clone: At one end the junction does not follow the germline gene, possibly because of a read error. This rearrangement joins TRBV20-1 to TRBJ1-1; 7 bases line up with TRBD1. CDR3 size: 8 residues. CDR1 is DFQATT and CDR2 is SNEGSKA in the germline V gene (reference sequence). The CDR3 coding sequence is TGCAGTGCTGGGGGACAGAATTTT. Protein product: CSAGGQNF.

The CDR3 region is CASSLLRNTEAFF. In DNA, the CDR3 is TGTGCCAGCAGCTTATTACGGAACACTGAAGCTTTCTTT. The chain recombines TRBV7-2 with TRBJ1-1; no reliable D call. Germline assignment: CDR1 SGHTA and CDR2 FQGNSA. V was shortened by 2 bases and J by 1 base, with 5 bases between the two germline ends. The CDR3 totals 13 residues. Variable domain in full (rest from reference TRBV7-2 and TRBJ1-1): GAGVSQSPSNKVTEKGKDVELRCDPISGHTALYWYRQSLGQGLEFLIYFQGNSAPDKSGLPSDRFSAERTGGSVSTLTIQRTQQEDSAVYLCASSLLRNTEAFFGQGTRLTVV.

The rearrangement joins TRBV29-1 to TRBJ1-1; TRBD1 is a possible D gene (5 bases). CDR1 is SQVTM, CDR2 ANQGSEA, per germline. The CDR3 is 14 residues long. V lost 6 bases and J 5 bases, leaving 19 bases between the germline ends. The CDR3 DNA reads TGCAGCGTCCAGGTTGACAGCCTGGGGACTGAAGCTTTCTTT. As protein: CSVQVDSLGTEAFF.

This clone was seen a few times. The chain is built from TRBV14 and TRBJ1-6, with 9 positions matching TRBD1. The CDR3 extends over 15 amino acids. The V segment lost 4 bases and the J segment 10 bases; nucleotides outside the gene matches: 8. CDR1 is SGHDN and CDR2 is FVKESK in the germline V gene. This CDR3 reads CASSPRQGTGSPLHF. DNA for the CDR3: TGTGCCAGCAGCCCACGACAGGGGACAGGGTCACCCCTCCACTTT.

The genes are TRBV7-2 and TRBJ2-5; 8 bases map to TRBD1. The trim removed 5 bases at V and 3 bases at J, leaving 5 bases unmatched. Per germline, CDR1 SGHTA and CDR2 FQGNSA. This CDR3 comprises 14 residues. CDR3 loop: CASSERTGKETQYF. The CDR3, as DNA: TGTGCCAGCAGCGAAAGGACAGGGAAAGAGACCCAGTACTTC.

The chain carries TRBV30 and TRBJ1-1, with a weak D call TRBD1 (6 bases). The CDR3 contains 13 residues. CDR1 is GTSNPN and CDR2 is SVGIG in the germline V gene (reference sequence). V lost 5 bases and J lost 7, with 17 bases in between. CDR3 coding DNA: TGTGCCTGGCGCCGTCGACAGGCCTATGAAGCTTTCTTT. It translates to CAWRRRQAYEAFF.

The rearrangement uses TRBV5-1 and TRBJ2-7; no clear D. V shed 2 bases and J shed 3 bases, with 9 bases lying between them. The CDR3 loop spans 13 amino acids. The germline V gene encodes CDR1 SGHRS and CDR2 YFSETQ. This CDR3 reads CASSFDGRYEQYF. DNA of the CDR3: TGCGCCAGCAGCTTTGACGGACGCTACGAGCAGTACTTC.

This clone was counted a few times. This chain connects TRBV6-5 to TRBJ1-2; 7 bases are a match to TRBD1. The CDR3 has 14 amino acids. CDR1 MNHEY and CDR2 SVGAGI come from the germline V gene. V was pared by 2 bases and J by 7 bases, with 7 bases of the junction left unmatched. The DNA of the CDR3 is TGTGCCAGCAGTTACGCCCCGGGACAGATTGGCTACACCTTC. Translated: CASSYAPGQIGYTF.